These 3 T cell receptor beta chains came from one sample sequenced in a study of tumor and adjacent non-tumor tissue in lung cancer. Three rounds of nested PCR, following a modified ARM-PCR protocol, produced the TCRbeta library. TCRdb re-called the multiplex PCR reads with MiXCR, one entry per CDR3 protein. The sample contains 45,000 to 65,000 distinct CDR3 sequences, 60% to 80% of which appear only once. No cell sorting was done before RNA was extracted from the tissue. Distant lung tissue was collected more than 3 cm away from the tumor edge. Sequencing used distant non-tumor lung tissue. The receptors originated from a woman in her sixties with non-small cell lung cancer.

Of note for this clonotype: One end of the junction does not line up with germline, which may come from a read error. This rearrangement joins TRBV4-3 to TRBJ1-1, with TRBD1 identical over 8 bases. From germline, CDR1 is LGHNA and CDR2 YSLEER. CDR3 size: 15 residues. Here the CDR3 DNA reads TGCGCCAGAAGCCAAACAGGGGGGCGTGGGACTGAGGCTTTCTTT. Translation gives CARSQTGGRGTEAFF.

This clonotype was seen a few times. The chain recombines TRBV20-1 with TRBJ2-5, with D perhaps assigned TRBD1 or TRBD2 (5 bases each). Germline V gene lookup returns CDR1 DFQATT and CDR2 SNEGSKA (reference sequence). The V and J ends lost 3 bases and 2 bases respectively, with 13 bases between them. This CDR3 contains 14 residues. CDR3: CSASGTSKQETQYF. In DNA, the CDR3 is TGCAGTGCTAGTGGGACCTCGAAACAAGAGACCCAGTACTTC.

This chain uses TRBV6-1 with TRBJ2-6, with unresolved D. The germline CDR1 and CDR2 sequences are MNHNS and SASEGT. The CDR3 covers 15 residues. The V end was cut by 5 bases, the J end by 1 base, with 9 bases between. In DNA, the CDR3 is TGTGCCAGCAGTACCGACGGATCTGGGGCCAACGTCCTGACTTTC. This sequence encodes CASSTDGSGANVLTF.